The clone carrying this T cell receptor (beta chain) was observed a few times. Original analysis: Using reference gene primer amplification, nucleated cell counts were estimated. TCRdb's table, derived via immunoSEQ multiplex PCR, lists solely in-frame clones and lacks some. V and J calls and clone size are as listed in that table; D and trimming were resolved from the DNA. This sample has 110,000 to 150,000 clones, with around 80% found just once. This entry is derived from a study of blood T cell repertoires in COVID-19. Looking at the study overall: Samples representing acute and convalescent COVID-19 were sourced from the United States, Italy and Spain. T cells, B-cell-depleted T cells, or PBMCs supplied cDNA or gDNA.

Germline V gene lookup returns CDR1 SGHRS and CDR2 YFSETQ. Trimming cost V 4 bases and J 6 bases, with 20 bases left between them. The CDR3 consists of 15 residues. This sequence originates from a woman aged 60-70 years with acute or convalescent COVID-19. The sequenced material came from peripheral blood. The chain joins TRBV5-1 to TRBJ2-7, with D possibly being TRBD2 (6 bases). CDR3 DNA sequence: TGCGCCAGCAGCCTCCCACCGGGAGCCGTTGGCGAGCAGTACTTC. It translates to CASSLPPGAVGEQYF.